The rows below give T cell receptor beta chains drawn from one sample of a study of OX40 agonist ivuxolimab in advanced cancers. Assay: immunoSEQ multiplex PCR; the TCRdb copy retains only in-frame clones and omits some. The sample comprises tens of thousands of clones, roughly 86% of which are singletons, and 25% rests with the top ten. Specimen: CD4+ or CD8+ T cells sorted from blood, collected in a trial of the OX40 agonist ivuxolimab. The receptors originated from an adult with an advanced solid tumor such as melanoma, head and neck, liver or kidney cancer. Each CDR3 is given with its conserved first and last residue. Fields, in order: D gene, V gene, clone size, J gene, CDR3 DNA, CDR3 protein. D genes are given only for firm matches. Expanded clones are given a class, and other clones once, few, many or no size at all.

-	TRBV14	-	TRBJ2-7	TGTGCCAGGGCGGGACAGTGGAACTACGAGCAGTACTTC	CARAGQWNYEQYF
-	TRBV5-6	-	TRBJ2-5	TGTGCCAGCAGCCCCACGGGGGCAGGGCGAGAGACCCAGTACTTC	CASSPTGAGRETQYF
-	TRBV28	-	TRBJ1-4	TGTGCCAGCAGTTTTAGGGACGCTGCAACTAATGAAAAACTGTTTTTT	CASSFRDAATNEKLFF
-	TRBV28	-	TRBJ1-2	TGTGCCAGCAGCCAACAGGGCCCTACCTATGGCTACACCTTC	CASSQQGPTYGYTF
-	TRBV6-5	-	TRBJ2-7	TGTGCCAGCAGTTTCAGACAGGACCCCTACGAGCAGTACTTC	CASSFRQDPYEQYF
TRBD1	TRBV28	-	TRBJ2-7	TGTGCCAGCAGAGACAGGGACTACGAGCAGTACTTC	CASRDRDYEQYF
TRBD1	TRBV7-2	-	TRBJ2-7	TGTGCCAGCAGCGGAGACAGGGGGCGCTACGAGCAGTACTTC	CASSGDRGRYEQYF
TRBD2	TRBV7-9	-	TRBJ2-1	TGTGCCAGCAGCTTAGGGACTAGCGGGGACCACTACAATGAGCAGTTCTTC	CASSLGTSGDHYNEQFF
-	TRBV5-1	-	TRBJ1-4	TGCGCCAGCACCTTCGGGCGCTCCACAGGGTTTGAAAAACTGTTTTTT	CASTFGRSTGFEKLFF
-	TRBV5-4	-	TRBJ2-3	TGTGCCAGCAGACGTTCCGCGACCAACACAGATACGCAGTATTTT	CASRRSATNTDTQYF
-	TRBV5-1	-	TRBJ1-4	TGCGCCAGCTGCCGAACAACTAATGAAAAACTGTTTTTT	CASCRTTNEKLFF
TRBD1	TRBV29-1	-	TRBJ1-1	TGCAGCGCCGCCGGACAGGGGGCGGGTACTGAAGCTTTCTTT	CSAAGQGAGTEAFF
-	TRBV6-5	-	TRBJ2-3	TGTGCCAGCAGTTACCAAAGGACAGATACGCAGTATTTT	CASSYQRTDTQYF
-	TRBV6-1	-	TRBJ2-7	TGTGCCAGCAGTGCTTGGGGGAACTCCTACGAGCAGTACTTC	CASSAWGNSYEQYF
-	TRBV10-3	-	TRBJ1-2	TGTGCCATCAGTGAGTCGACGCCGGGGATGAGGGAGTGGACCTTC	CAISESTPGMREWTF
-	TRBV5-1	-	TRBJ2-2	TGCGCCAGCAGCATGGTTCAAGGGACCGGGGAGCTGTTTTTT	CASSMVQGTGELFF
TRBD2	TRBV27	-	TRBJ2-1	TGTGCCAGCAGTAGGATAGCGGGAGGCAACTTAGATGAGCAGTTCTTC	CASSRIAGGNLDEQFF
-	TRBV7-2	-	TRBJ2-7	TGTGCCAGCAGACCGACTGCCGGCTCCTACGAGCAGTACTTC	CASRPTAGSYEQYF
-	TRBV28	-	TRBJ1-1	TGTGCCAGCAGTTTACGCAGGGCCAACACTGAAGCTTTCTTT	CASSLRRANTEAFF
-	TRBV28	-	TRBJ2-2	TGTGCCAGCAGTTTAGGCCAGAACACCGGGGAGCTGTTTTTT	CASSLGQNTGELFF
TRBD1	TRBV28	-	TRBJ2-5	TGTGCCAGCAGATTACAGGGGGCGCAGACCCAGTACTTC	CASRLQGAQTQYF
-	TRBV7-9	-	TRBJ2-4	TGTGCCAGCAGCCCGGAGCCGGGGATAGCCAAAAACATTCAGTACTTC	CASSPEPGIAKNIQYF
-	TRBV29-1	-	TRBJ2-3	TGCAGCGTGCGTCGGTACAGCACAGATACGCAGTATTTT	CSVRRYSTDTQYF
TRBD2	TRBV28	-	TRBJ2-5	TGTGCCAGCACCTTGACTAGCGGCCAAGAGACCCAGTACTTC	CASTLTSGQETQYF
-	TRBV6-5	-	TRBJ1-5	TGTGCCAGCAGCCGCCTCGGGGGCAATCAGCCCCAGCATTTT	CASSRLGGNQPQHF
-	TRBV7-2	-	TRBJ1-6	TGTGCCAGCAGCTTGAGTGGGGATTCACCCCTCCACTTT	CASSLSGDSPLHF
TRBD1	TRBV6-4	-	TRBJ2-3	TGTGCCAGCAGTACAGGGGCTGGGGGCACAGATACGCAGTATTTT	CASSTGAGGTDTQYF
TRBD2	TRBV27	once	TRBJ2-2	TGTGCCAGCAGTTTCGCTAGCGGGAGTATTATGAACACCGGGGAGCTGTTTTTT	CASSFASGSIMNTGELFF
-	TRBV19	-	TRBJ2-5	TGTGCCAGTAGTAGTGTAGGAGAGACCCAGTACTTC	CASSSVGETQYF
-	TRBV28	-	TRBJ2-7	TGTGCCAGCAGTTACATAAGGGGGGGCGAGCAGTACTTC	CASSYIRGGEQYF
-	TRBV29-1	-	TRBJ1-1	TGCAGCGTTGGGGTCCTGAACACTGAAGCTTTCTTT	CSVGVLNTEAFF
-	TRBV7-7	-	TRBJ2-1	TGTGCTAGCAGCTTAGTGGGGGGGCCCTACAATGAGCAGTTCTTC	CASSLVGGPYNEQFF
TRBD2	TRBV7-2	-	TRBJ2-3	TGTGCCAGCAGCTTAGCGCGACTAGCGGGAGCAGATACGCAGTATTTT	CASSLARLAGADTQYF
-	TRBV19	-	TRBJ2-1	TGTGCCAGTAGACTTGACAGCACCTCCTACAATGAGCAGTTCTTC	CASRLDSTSYNEQFF
-	TRBV20-1	-	TRBJ2-5	TGCAGTGCTACCCACCAAGAGACCCAGTACTTC	CSATHQETQYF
TRBD2	TRBV5-1	-	TRBJ2-2	TGCGCCAGCAGCGAGGGACTAGCGGGAGCCGGGGAGCTGTTTTTT	CASSEGLAGAGELFF
-	TRBV11-2	-	TRBJ2-7	TGTGCCAGCAGCCGTTCCCAGTACGAGCAGTACTTC	CASSRSQYEQYF
-	TRBV6-1	-	TRBJ1-4	TGTGCCAGCAGAGAAGACAGGCCTCCCAATAATGAAAAACTGTTTTTT	CASREDRPPNNEKLFF
-	TRBV2	-	TRBJ1-5	TGTGCCAGCAGCCTCAACAGGGTTAGCAATCAGCCCCAGCATTTT	CASSLNRVSNQPQHF
TRBD2	TRBV27	-	TRBJ2-5	TGTGCCAGCAGCCAGGTAGCGGGGGCTGTGGGGTACTTC	CASSQVAGAVGYF